The sequence of this TCR beta chain was determined in a study of T cells in Graves' hyperthyroidism and ophthalmopathy. TCR beta CDR3 sequences were amplified from RNA transcripts. RT-PCR in the first round (using the HTBI primer set) targeted the TCR CDR3. Via MiXCR, TCRdb re-called the multiplex PCR reads, giving one row per CDR3 protein. The sample includes approximately 640,000 distinct CDR3 sequences, 45% of them seen just once. Points from the study as a whole: Most clonotypes expanded in thyroid above 0.001 were likewise present in blood. Stable hyperthyroidism was separated from ophthalmopathy by a model based on 13 V-J features. Median prediction lead before ophthalmopathy onset was 6.5 to 7 months with the model.

This clonotype appeared many times. Its specificity is not known. The germline V gene encodes CDR1 SGHTA and CDR2 FQGNSA. Trimming removed 1 base from V and 0 bases from J, with 7 bases in between. CDR3 length equals 16 residues. The TCR was taken from an adult man with Graves' disease, either hyperthyroidism or ophthalmopathy (not recorded which). The sample was peripheral blood or thyroid tissue (not recorded which). The J gene is TRBJ2-6, the V gene TRBV7-2; D not certain. The CDR3, as DNA: TGTGCCAGCAGCTTAGTGGTGGGCTCTGGGGCCAACGTCCTGACTTTC. It yields the protein CASSLVVGSGANVLTF.